A selection of T cell receptor beta chains follows, all from one sample in a study of CD8 T cells in ankylosing spondylitis. MiXCR, applied by TCRdb to the 5' RACE reads, yields one record per CDR3 protein. The table has about 330,000 distinct CDR3 sequences, around 7.6% seen once; the top ten hold 13% to 15%. The sequenced material came from blood, either unsorted or a sorted T cell fraction (not recorded which). Receptors originate from a male donor with ankylosing spondylitis. Each CDR3 is given without its conserved first and last residue.

V: TRBV2
J: TRBJ1-2
CDR3: ASSETGYGYT

V: TRBV5-4
J: TRBJ1-1
CDR3: ASSTAKGGNTEAF

V: TRBV7-9
J: TRBJ2-7
CDR3: ASSLTAYEQY

V: TRBV27
J: TRBJ1-5
CDR3: ASSLTGGVTQPQH

V: TRBV10-3
J: TRBJ2-1
CDR3: AISESHPSGRAYNEQF

V: TRBV29-1
J: TRBJ1-2
CDR3: SVGMWEGGYT

V: TRBV29-1
J: TRBJ2-2
CDR3: SVSPGLAREDTGELF

V: TRBV5-1
J: TRBJ1-5
CDR3: ASSLGPWAGGTVQPQH

V: TRBV5-5
J: TRBJ2-5
CDR3: ASSPRVAGGPRETQY

V: TRBV5-1
J: TRBJ2-7
CDR3: ASSLAGGGKTNEQY

V: TRBV5-1
J: TRBJ2-7
CDR3: ASSPDRDSYEQY

V: TRBV24-1
J: TRBJ2-7
CDR3: ATRGVVGGEQY

V: TRBV11-3
J: TRBJ2-7
CDR3: ASSSPPLGLAGVRDYYEQY

V: TRBV25-1
J: TRBJ2-3
CDR3: ASSEYLYRGRSTDTQY

V: TRBV5-1
J: TRBJ2-1
CDR3: ASSVPRQGADNEQF

V: TRBV4-2
J: TRBJ2-7
CDR3: ASSQVGREYEQY

V: TRBV6-1
J: TRBJ1-1
CDR3: ASMGQGNTEAF

V: TRBV3-1
J: TRBJ1-3
CDR3: ASSQAGRPSGNTIY

V: TRBV4-2
J: TRBJ2-2
CDR3: ASSHINGELF

V: TRBV18
J: TRBJ2-1
CDR3: ASSPRGLAAYNEQF

V: TRBV28
J: TRBJ2-7
CDR3: ASTPTRGEQY

V: TRBV19
J: TRBJ2-7
CDR3: ASSIAPGLTYEQY

V: TRBV7-2
J: TRBJ1-1
CDR3: ASSPDPMNTEAF

V: TRBV18
J: TRBJ2-7
CDR3: ASSPPRQGARYEQY

V: TRBV19
J: TRBJ2-1
CDR3: ASRPGIGSYNEQF

V: TRBV5-7
J: TRBJ2-7
CDR3: ASSFGTGF